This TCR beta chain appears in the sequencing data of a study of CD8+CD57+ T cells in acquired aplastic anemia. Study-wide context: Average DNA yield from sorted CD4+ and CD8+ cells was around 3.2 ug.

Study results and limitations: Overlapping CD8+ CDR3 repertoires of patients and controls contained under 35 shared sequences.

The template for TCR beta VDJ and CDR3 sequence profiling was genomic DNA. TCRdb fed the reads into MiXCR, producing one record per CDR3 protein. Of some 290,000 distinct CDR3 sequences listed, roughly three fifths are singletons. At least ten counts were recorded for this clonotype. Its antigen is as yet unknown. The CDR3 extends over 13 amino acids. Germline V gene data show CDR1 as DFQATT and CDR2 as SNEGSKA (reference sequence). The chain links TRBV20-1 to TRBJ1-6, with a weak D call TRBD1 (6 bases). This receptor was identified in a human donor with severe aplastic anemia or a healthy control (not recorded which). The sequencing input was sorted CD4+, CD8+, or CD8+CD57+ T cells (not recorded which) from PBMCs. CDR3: CSGVVTGHSPLHF. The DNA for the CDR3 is TGCAGCGGCGTAGTGACAGGACACTCACCCCTCCACTTT.